The 29 T cell receptor beta chains presented below share a single source sample, sequenced in a study of siplizumab effects on memory and regulatory T cells. The method was immunoSEQ multiplex PCR; TCRdb's version includes in-frame clones alone and lacks a portion of them. The sample contains tens of thousands of clones, around 94% of which appear only once. The material sequenced was non-Treg CD4+ T cells sorted from blood. The source is a human donor in good health.

In its sample, this clone was seen a few times. The chain has TRBV27 and TRBJ1-5; no reliable D call. Germline assignment: CDR1 MNHEY and CDR2 SMNVEV (reference sequence). The ends were cut back, 6 bases at V and 6 bases at J, with 18 bases in the middle. The CDR3 spans 15 residues. CDR3 amino acids: CASRALDEGAQPQHF. CDR3 coding DNA: TGTGCCAGCAGGGCACTGGACGAAGGCGCTCAGCCCCAGCATTTT.

The rearrangement links TRBV5-1 to TRBJ1-1; a possible D gene is TRBD1 (5 bases). Germline assignment: CDR1 SGHRS and CDR2 YFSETQ. Trimming took 1 base from V and 4 from J, leaving 8 bases between them. The CDR3 has 13 amino acids. In DNA form, the CDR3 reads TGCGCCAGCAGCTTGAGGGGCCCCACTGAAGCTTTCTTT. It is translated as CASSLRGPTEAFF.

V is TRBV5-1 and J is TRBJ2-7, with TRBD1 matching 7 bases. V trimming: 4 bases; J trimming: 2 bases; junction bases outside the gene matches: 6. Germline loops: CDR1 SGHRS, CDR2 YFSETQ. The CDR3 covers 14 residues. The CDR3 is CASSPGQAPYEQYF. In DNA, the CDR3 is TGCGCCAGCAGCCCTGGACAGGCTCCCTACGAGCAGTACTTC.

V usage is TRBV7-9 and J usage is TRBJ2-7, with TRBD2 matching over 9 bases. After removal of 5 bases from V and 5 bases from J, the junction contained 7 bases not matched to a gene. There are 14 residues in the CDR3. Per germline, CDR1 SEHNR and CDR2 FQNEAQ (reference sequence). For the CDR3, the DNA is TGTGCCAGCAGCCCCGTTAGCGGGAGTCACGAGCAGTACTTC. This encodes CASSPVSGSHEQYF. The variable domain in full, with the rest retrieved from reference TRBV7-9 and TRBJ2-7, is DTGVSQNPRHKITKRGQNVTFRCDPISEHNRLYWYRQTLGQGPEFLTYFQNEAQLEKSRLLSDRFSAERPKGSFSTLEIQRTEQGDSAMYLCASSPVSGSHEQYFGPGTRLTVT.

The CDR3 protein is CASSPGLSNSYEQYF. In DNA form, the CDR3 reads TGTGCCAGCAGCCCCGGACTCTCTAACTCCTACGAGCAGTACTTC. V and J are TRBV9 and TRBJ2-7, with D possibly matching TRBD2 (5 bases). The CDR3 totals 15 residues. V gave up 4 bases and J gave up 0 bases, with 14 bases separating them. Per the germline V gene, CDR1 is SGDLS and CDR2 is YYNGEE.

This sequence joins TRBV18 and TRBJ1-1; D not resolved. Germline V gene sequence: CDR1 KGHSH, CDR2 LQKENI. V lost 8 bases and J lost 1, with 14 bases in between. This CDR3 spans 14 amino acids. CDR3 DNA: TGTGCCAGCCTAACCTCTCGGGGGAACACTGAAGCTTTCTTT. Residues: CASLTSRGNTEAFF.

The chain couples TRBV11-2 to TRBJ1-2, with a weak D call TRBD1 (6 bases). The CDR3 loop spans 15 amino acids. Germline V gives CDR1 SGHAT, CDR2 FQNNGV. The V end was cut by 5 bases, the J end by 0 bases, with 13 bases between. CDR3 sequence reads: CASSPNRVANYGYTF. CDR3 nucleotide sequence: TGTGCCAGCAGCCCCAACAGGGTTGCTAACTATGGCTACACCTTC.

This clone occurred once. Here the CDR3 DNA reads TGTGCCAGCAGCGACGGGACAGGGGAAGAGACCCAGTACTTC. Its protein product is CASSDGTGEETQYF. J is TRBJ2-5 and V is TRBV9, with TRBD1 identical over 10 bases. With 3 bases clipped from V and 3 bases from J, the junction kept 2 bases outside the gene matches. Germline lookup yields CDR1 SGDLS and CDR2 YYNGEE. The CDR3 runs 14 residues.

J is TRBJ2-1 and V is TRBV9; D is perhaps TRBD2 (5 bases). The CDR3 is 13 residues long. CDR1 SGDLS and CDR2 YYNGEE come from the germline V gene. V lost 3 bases and J 7 bases, leaving 11 bases between the germline ends. CDR3 region: CASSAHPGNEQFF. The CDR3 DNA reads TGTGCCAGCAGCGCCCATCCGGGAAATGAGCAGTTCTTC.

This clone was seen once. The chain is built from TRBV5-4 and TRBJ2-3; 8 bases fit TRBD2. From germline, CDR1 is SGHNT and CDR2 YYREEE (reference sequence). The junction had 9 bases not matched to a gene; V was cut back by 4 bases and J by 2 bases. This CDR3 contains 16 residues. The CDR3 is CASSTSGGRLTDTQYF. In DNA, the CDR3 is TGTGCCAGCAGCACATCCGGCGGGAGGCTCACAGATACGCAGTATTTT.

The chain links TRBV5-8 to TRBJ1-1; D ambiguous. This CDR3 spans 14 amino acids. Trimming took 1 base from V and 0 from J, leaving 7 bases between them. Germline loops: CDR1 SGHTS, CDR2 YDEGEE. CDR3 nucleotide sequence: TGTGCCAGCAGCTTGTGGGGTCTGAACACTGAAGCTTTCTTT. Amino acids: CASSLWGLNTEAFF.

The chain uses TRBV19 and TRBJ2-2; TRBD1 might be the D (6 bases). The V end was cut by 6 bases, the J end by 0 bases, with 14 bases between. The CDR3 has 16 amino acids. The germline gives CDR1 LNHDA, CDR2 SQIVND (reference sequence). The CDR3 coding sequence is TGTGCCAGTAGAAATTTGGGGACACCGAACACCGGGGAGCTGTTTTTT. This codes for CASRNLGTPNTGELFF.

This clone was detected a few times. The chain links TRBV6-5 to TRBJ1-5, with 7 nucleotides matching TRBD1. This CDR3 comprises 14 residues. J lost 2 bases, V lost 6 bases, and 4 bases had no gene match. Per the germline V gene, CDR1 is MNHEY and CDR2 is SVGAGI. The CDR3 protein is CASRSQGGNQPQHF. The CDR3 coding sequence is TGTGCCAGCAGAAGTCAGGGGGGCAATCAGCCCCAGCATTTT.

The J gene is TRBJ1-3, the V gene TRBV7-9; D possibly corresponds to TRBD1 (6 bases). The CDR3 consists of 16 residues. Germline lookup yields CDR1 SEHNR and CDR2 FQNEAQ (reference sequence). V was pared by 1 base and J by 7 bases, with 17 bases between. For the CDR3, the DNA is TGTGCCAGCAGCTTAGTACTCTCAGGGGTAGCTAACACCATATATTTT. Translating gives CASSLVLSGVANTIYF.

On this clone: The junction departs from germline at one end; a sequencing error may be responsible. The CDR3 protein is CASSPAGANTGELFF. CDR3 nucleotides: TGTGCTAGCAGCCCAGCAGGCGCGAACACCGGGGAGCTGTTTTTT. This chain links TRBV7-7 with TRBJ2-2, with D hard to call. CDR1 and CDR2 from the germline V gene are SSHAT and FNYEAQ (reference sequence). The CDR3 is made up of 15 amino acids.

The V call is TRBV2, the J call TRBJ1-1, with D possibly TRBD1 on 6 matching bases. The CDR3 sequence is 16 residues long. Trimming removed 3 bases from V and 2 bases from J, with 16 bases in between. Germline V gene sequence: CDR1 SNHLY, CDR2 FYNNEI. The DNA for the CDR3 is TGTGCCAGCAGTGAGGGACACTTGGGGATAAACACTGAAGCTTTCTTT. This codes for CASSEGHLGINTEAFF. Complete variable domain (other parts from reference TRBV2 and TRBJ1-1): EPEVTQTPSHQVTQMGQEVILRCVPISNHLYFYWYRQILGQKVEFLVSFYNNEISEKSEIFDDQFSVERPDGSNFTLKIRSTKLEDSAMYFCASSEGHLGINTEAFFGQGTRLTVV.

This rearrangement joins TRBV15 to TRBJ2-1, with 9 bases matching TRBD2. Germline CDR1 and CDR2: LNHNV and YYDKDF (reference sequence). The CDR3 is 14 amino acids. The V gene end was trimmed by 5 bases and the J gene end by 10 bases; junction bases not matched to a gene: 9. In nucleotides, the CDR3 is TGTGCCACCAGCGTACTCCTAGCGGGATACGAGCAGTTCTTC. This sequence encodes CATSVLLAGYEQFF. The full variable domain, its missing parts supplied by reference TRBV15 and TRBJ2-1, is DAMVIQNPRYQVTQFGKPVTLSCSQTLNHNVMYWYQQKSSQAPKLLFHYYDKDFNNEADTPDNFQSRRPNTSFCFLDIRSPGLGDTAMYLCATSVLLAGYEQFFGPGTRLTVL.

The table lists this clone with a count of one. The CDR3, as DNA: TGTGCCAGCAGCTTAGCGACACCGTTCTATGGCTACACCTTC. Encoded protein: CASSLATPFYGYTF. This chain links TRBV7-9 with TRBJ1-2; no reliable D call. V shed 0 bases and J shed 4 bases, with 9 bases lying between them. The germline V gene encodes CDR1 SEHNR and CDR2 FQNEAQ (reference sequence). This CDR3 is 14 amino acids long.

This clone was observed a single time. J is TRBJ1-1 and V is TRBV7-3; weak D call: TRBD1 (6 bases). Germline loops: CDR1 SGHTA, CDR2 FQGTGA. V lost 8 bases to trimming and J lost 1 base, with 11 bases between them. CDR3 length: 13 residues. The CDR3 DNA follows: TGTGCCAGCTCTGGGGGCCAGAACACTGAAGCTTTCTTT. Amino acid sequence: CASSGGQNTEAFF.

V usage is TRBV9 and J usage is TRBJ2-2; the match to TRBD1 covers 7 bases. Germline CDR1 reads SGDLS; CDR2 reads YYNGEE. The CDR3 loop spans 15 amino acids. Trimming at V came to 1 base and at J to 0 bases, leaving 0 bases not matched to a gene. CDR3 nucleotide sequence: TGTGCCAGCAGCGTACAGGGGGCGAACACCGGGGAGCTGTTTTTT. Protein product: CASSVQGANTGELFF.

This rearrangement joins TRBV5-1 to TRBJ1-3, with TRBD1 identical over 9 bases. Germline V CDR1 and CDR2: SGHRS, YFSETQ. The CDR3 extends over 16 amino acids. The J segment lost 4 bases and the V segment lost 0 bases, leaving 5 bases of the junction unmatched. CDR3 bases: TGCGCCAGCAGCTTGGCCGGGACAGGGTTCGGAAACACCATATATTTT. It specifies CASSLAGTGFGNTIYF.

The chain is built from TRBV6-5 and TRBJ2-5; D gene unclear. This CDR3 comprises 13 residues. Germline V CDR1 and CDR2: MNHEY, SVGAGI. V was pared by 6 bases and J by 1 base, with 9 bases between. The DNA for the CDR3 is TGTGCCAGCAGCCCCGGCAGCCAAGAGACCCAGTACTTC. Its translation is CASSPGSQETQYF.

The V and J genes are TRBV5-1 and TRBJ2-3; 10 nucleotides match TRBD2. The CDR3 spans 18 residues. Germline V gene data show CDR1 as SGHRS and CDR2 as YFSETQ. Losses at the gene ends were 1 base for V and 0 bases for J; bases not matched to a gene: 8. The CDR3 protein is CASSLRLAGETSTDTQYF. CDR3 coding DNA: TGCGCCAGCAGCTTGAGGCTAGCGGGAGAAACTAGCACAGATACGCAGTATTTT.

This chain uses TRBV4-3 with TRBJ1-1; D is undetermined. Germline values: CDR1 LGHNA, CDR2 YSLEER. Trimming stripped 0 bases from V and 0 bases from J, with 11 bases between. This CDR3 is 16 amino acids long. As DNA, the CDR3 is TGCGCCAGCAGCCAAGATGGTCGCAGCATGAACACTGAAGCTTTCTTT. Translating gives CASSQDGRSMNTEAFF.

This sequence joins TRBV7-8 and TRBJ2-3, with 7 nucleotides matching TRBD2. CDR1 is SGHVS, CDR2 FQNEAQ, per germline. Trimming at V came to 1 base and at J to 11 bases, leaving 6 bases not matched to a gene. The CDR3 totals 13 residues. The CDR3 nucleotides are TGTGCCAGCAGCTTAGATCGCGGGGGTGAGCAGTATTTT. Amino acids: CASSLDRGGEQYF.

V is TRBV5-1 and J is TRBJ2-5; no reliable D call. The CDR3 loop spans 15 amino acids. V lost 0 bases to trimming and J lost 0 bases, with 9 bases between them. Germline V lookup: CDR1 SGHRS, CDR2 YFSETQ. CDR3 DNA: TGCGCCAGCAGCTTGGATCCAGGTTACCAAGAGACCCAGTACTTC. It encodes CASSLDPGYQETQYF. The full variable domain, in which reference TRBV5-1 and TRBJ2-5 provide the parts outside the CDR3, is KAGVTQTPRYLIKTRGQQVTLSCSPISGHRSVSWYQQTPGQGLQFLFEYFSETQRNKGNFPGRFSGRQFSNSRSEMNVSTLELGDSALYLCASSLDPGYQETQYFGPGTRLLVL.

The chain uses TRBV6-5 and TRBJ1-1; TRBD1 is a possible D gene (5 bases). Germline values: CDR1 MNHEY, CDR2 SVGAGI. The V gene lost 2 bases and the J gene lost 14 bases, with 12 bases spanning the gap. This CDR3 has 11 residues. The chain's CDR3 is CASSYGNRLFF. As DNA, the CDR3 is TGTGCCAGCAGTTACGGGAACAGGTTATTCTTT.

V usage is TRBV7-3 and J usage is TRBJ1-1, with unresolved D. This CDR3 comprises 12 residues. V lost 3 bases, J lost 8 bases, and 10 bases lay in between. Germline V CDR1 and CDR2: SGHTA, FQGTGA. The CDR3 bases are TGTGCCAGCAGCTTGGGCGGCGGGGAAGCTTTCTTT. This translates into CASSLGGGEAFF.

The chain joins TRBV6-5 to TRBJ1-1, with 8 bases identical to TRBD1. Germline V lookup: CDR1 MNHEY, CDR2 SVGAGI. J gave up 8 bases and V 6 bases, and 11 bases lay outside the gene matches. This CDR3 spans 14 amino acids. This CDR3 reads CASSLDRVVSEAFF. In nucleotides, the CDR3 is TGTGCCAGCAGCCTGGACAGGGTAGTCTCGGAAGCTTTCTTT.